This T cell receptor (beta chain) was sequenced for a study of T cell responses to AZD1222 COVID-19 vaccine. Produced via immunoSEQ multiplex PCR; TCRdb's table is partial and in-frame only. The data contain approximately 150,000 clones, about 91% of them seen just once; the ten biggest clones take up 9% to 9.5%. The germline V and J ends were trimmed by 3 bases and 0 bases, with 17 bases remaining between them. The CDR3 covers 17 residues. CDR1 DFQATT and CDR2 SNEGSKA come from the germline V gene (reference sequence). Whole-study results and caveats: Donor demographics were predominantly white British with a female majority; clonal diversity may be underestimated. Variant regions that are unmutated are reportedly the target of nearly half of spike-specific TCRs. There were repertoire samples only from the period after the peak T cell response. Spike-specific TCR depth and breadth grew after two AZD1222 doses.

This clone appeared a single time. Its antigen is undetermined. The origin of this receptor is an adult who received the AZD1222 COVID-19 vaccine. The sample consisted of peripheral blood, taken 28 days after the second AZD1222 dose. The chain uses TRBV20-1 and TRBJ1-4; unclear D gene. The CDR3 loop reads CSASRASGIATNEKLFF. In DNA form, the CDR3 reads TGCAGTGCTAGTCGGGCGAGTGGAATAGCAACTAATGAAAAACTGTTTTTT.